What follows are 18 T cell receptor beta chains derived from one specimen sequenced in a study of graft-versus-host responses after intestinal transplantation. Clones were read by immunoSEQ multiplex PCR, and TCRdb kept only the in-frame ones, dropping some. Of around 130,000 clones in the sample, about 92% are singletons; the top ten hold roughly 0.15%. No antigen has been assigned to these receptors. The sequencing used unstimulated CD4+ T cells sorted from spleen or lymph node cells, collected before intestinal transplant. The receptors originated from a human donor who received an intestinal transplant.

With regard to this clone: Other DNA sequences within the sample encode an identical CDR3. The chain uses TRBV7-9 and TRBJ2-7, with no clear D. Trimming pared 2 bases from V and 0 bases from J, leaving 8 bases between. Germline CDR1 is SEHNR and CDR2 is FQNEAQ (reference sequence). CDR3 length: 14 residues. CDR3 DNA sequence: TGTGCCAGCAGCTTATCTGGCAGCTCCTACGAGCAGTACTTC. This sequence encodes CASSLSGSSYEQYF.

This chain joins TRBV15 and TRBJ1-2, with 7 bases that match TRBD1. The CDR3 runs 13 residues. CDR1 LNHNV and CDR2 YYDKDF come from the germline V gene (reference sequence). Germline trimming cut 5 bases from V and 5 bases from J; bases unmatched to any gene: 5. CDR3 in amino acids: CATSRTGEYGYTF. The CDR3 nucleotides are TGTGCCACCAGCCGTACAGGGGAGTATGGCTACACCTTC.

The rearrangement joins TRBV11-3 to TRBJ2-5; no definite D call. Germline CDR1 is SGHNT and CDR2 is YENEEA. This CDR3 is built from 16 residues. Trimming pared 4 bases from V and 4 bases from J, leaving 19 bases between. The DNA for the CDR3 is TGTGCCAGCAGCTCGCCCTGGAGCCTGGATGCAGAGACCCAGTACTTC. Encoded protein: CASSSPWSLDAETQYF. Combining the CDR3 with reference TRBV11-3 and TRBJ2-5 gives the whole variable domain EAGVVQSPRYKIIEKKQPVAFWCNPISGHNTLYWYLQNLGQGPELLIRYENEEAVDDSQLPKDRFSAERLKGVDSTLKIQPAELGDSAVYLCASSSPWSLDAETQYFGPGTRLLVL.

This clone was counted a few times. V and J are TRBV4-1 and TRBJ2-4; 8 bases match TRBD1. CDR1 is MGHRA, CDR2 YSYEKL, per germline. After removal of 1 base from V and 6 bases from J, the junction contained 14 bases not matched to a gene. The CDR3 is made up of 18 amino acids. The CDR3 loop reads CASSQAFAGWTGINIQYF. The CDR3 nucleotides read TGCGCCAGCAGCCAAGCTTTTGCCGGTTGGACAGGGATAAACATTCAGTACTTC.

The CDR3 coding sequence is TGCGCCAGCAGCTCGCCCACCTACGAGCAGTACTTC. It yields the protein CASSSPTYEQYF. The genes are TRBV5-1 and TRBJ2-7; D is ambiguous. The ends were cut back, 3 bases at V and 2 bases at J, with 6 bases in the middle. Germline V gives CDR1 SGHRS, CDR2 YFSETQ. The CDR3 has 12 residues. The variable domain in full, with the rest retrieved from reference TRBV5-1 and TRBJ2-7, is KAGVTQTPRYLIKTRGQQVTLSCSPISGHRSVSWYQQTPGQGLQFLFEYFSETQRNKGNFPGRFSGRQFSNSRSEMNVSTLELGDSALYLCASSSPTYEQYFGPGTRLTVT.

The genes are TRBV30 and TRBJ1-5, with TRBD1 as a possible D gene (5 bases). The CDR3 is 13 amino acids. V was pared by 5 bases and J by 5 bases, with 13 bases between. CDR1 is GTSNPN, CDR2 SVGIG, per germline (reference sequence). The CDR3 sequence: CAWSGTNHQPQHF. CDR3 nucleotides: TGTGCCTGGTCCGGGACTAACCATCAGCCCCAGCATTTT.

This rearrangement joins TRBV7-8 to TRBJ2-3, with 11 bases lining up with TRBD2. Germline V gene sequence: CDR1 SGHVS, CDR2 FQNEAQ. This CDR3 region has 16 residues. V lost 6 bases to trimming and J lost 2 bases; unmatched junction nucleotides: 7. The CDR3 region is CASRPSGGFLTDTQYF. CDR3 coding DNA: TGTGCCAGCAGACCTAGCGGGGGGTTCCTCACAGATACGCAGTATTTT. Together with reference TRBV7-8 and TRBJ2-3, the CDR3 gives the full variable domain: GAGVSQSPRYKVAKRGQDVALRCDPISGHVSLFWYQQALGQGPEFLTYFQNEAQLDKSGLPSDRFFAERPEGSVSTLKIQRTQQEDSAVYLCASRPSGGFLTDTQYFGPGTRLTVL.

The V and J genes are TRBV4-2 and TRBJ2-2; D might be TRBD2 (6 bases). The V and J ends lost 0 bases and 3 bases respectively, with 11 bases between them. The germline gives CDR1 LGHNA, CDR2 YNFKEQ. There are 16 residues in the CDR3. The CDR3 coding sequence is TGTGCCAGCAGCCAAGAAGCCGGAGGGTACACCGGGGAGCTGTTTTTT. This translates into CASSQEAGGYTGELFF.

V usage is TRBV5-1 and J usage is TRBJ2-5; D is perhaps TRBD1 or TRBD2 (6 bases each). The CDR3 totals 15 residues. In germline, CDR1 is SGHRS, CDR2 YFSETQ. Trimming pared 4 bases from V and 2 bases from J, leaving 15 bases between. CDR3 region: CASSGGTKYQETQYF. CDR3 coding DNA: TGCGCCAGCAGCGGCGGGACAAAGTATCAAGAGACCCAGTACTTC.

The rearrangement links TRBV6-1 to TRBJ2-5; 7 nucleotides match TRBD1. Near its end, the DNA agrees better with TRBJ2-7, so the J call may be wrong. Germline CDR1 and CDR2: MNHNS and SASEGT. This CDR3 contains 13 residues. The CDR3 loop is CASRGQDLYEQYF. The CDR3 region has the DNA TGTGCCAGCAGAGGACAGGACTTGTACGAGCAGTACTTC.

This clone was seen once. This chain joins TRBV6-6 and TRBJ2-3, with D possibly matching TRBD1 (6 bases). Between the trimmed V and J ends, which lost 6 bases and 2 bases, there was a span of 9 bases. The CDR3 loop spans 13 amino acids. Per germline, CDR1 MNHNY and CDR2 SVGAGI (reference sequence). The CDR3 nucleotides read TGTGCCAGCAGAAGACAGGACACAGATACGCAGTATTTT. Its protein product is CASRRQDTDTQYF.

This clone was seen once. The V call is TRBV10-3, the J call TRBJ2-7; TRBD1 agrees at 9 bases. After removal of 10 bases from V and 4 bases from J, the junction contained 5 bases not matched to a gene. CDR3 size: 12 residues. In germline, CDR1 is ENHRY, CDR2 SYGVKD. CDR3 DNA: TGTGCCACCCAGGGACAGGGTTACGAGCAGTACTTC. Its protein is CATQGQGYEQYF.

The V call is TRBV7-8, the J call TRBJ2-7; D is undetermined. Germline V gene data show CDR1 as SGHVS and CDR2 as FQNEAQ. The CDR3 consists of 16 residues. Trimming shortened V by 1 base and J by 5 bases, and 18 bases separated the two germline ends. As DNA, the CDR3 is TGTGCCAGCAGCTTAGACCGCGGACCCCTTCCCAACGAGCAGTACTTC. Translated, it gives CASSLDRGPLPNEQYF. The variable domain in full, completed from reference TRBV7-8 and TRBJ2-7, reads GAGVSQSPRYKVAKRGQDVALRCDPISGHVSLFWYQQALGQGPEFLTYFQNEAQLDKSGLPSDRFFAERPEGSVSTLKIQRTQQEDSAVYLCASSLDRGPLPNEQYFGPGTRLTVT.

Of note for this clone: Sequence at one end of the junction differs from germline and may be a read error. The chain combines TRBV7-3 with TRBJ2-3; D is possibly TRBD2 (7 bases). Germline CDR1 reads SGHTA; CDR2 reads FQGTGA. This CDR3 is 16 amino acids long. The CDR3 loop is CASSLTGGFSTDTQYF. The CDR3 nucleotides are TGTGCCAGCAGCCTAACGGGGGGCTTTAGCACAGATACGCAGTATTTT.

The chain has TRBV18 and TRBJ1-6; D is ambiguous. Trimming took 3 bases from V and 7 from J, leaving 7 bases between them. The CDR3 has 13 residues. Germline V CDR1 and CDR2: KGHSH, LQKENI. CDR3 sequence: CASSPSGNSPLHF. As DNA, the CDR3 is TGTGCCAGCTCACCTTCGGGAAATTCACCCCTCCACTTT.

The chain links TRBV11-2 to TRBJ2-7; perhaps TRBD2 as D (5 bases). Trimming cost V 1 base and J 5 bases, with 12 bases left between them. Germline loops: CDR1 SGHAT, CDR2 FQNNGV. This CDR3 is built from 14 residues. This CDR3 is CASSLVVWGDEQYF. CDR3 DNA: TGTGCCAGCAGCTTAGTGGTTTGGGGAGACGAGCAGTACTTC.

The chain joins TRBV18 to TRBJ2-1; TRBD2 aligns across 11 bases. CDR3 length equals 18 residues. With V trimmed by 1 base and J by 7 bases, 12 bases remained unmatched. Germline V lookup: CDR1 KGHSH, CDR2 LQKENI. CDR3: CASSPRGSSGGALNEQFF. DNA for the CDR3: TGTGCCAGCTCACCACGAGGAAGTAGCGGGGGGGCTTTAAATGAGCAGTTCTTC.

V is TRBV9 and J is TRBJ2-3; TRBD2 aligns across 8 bases. Germline V gives CDR1 SGDLS, CDR2 YYNGEE. Germline trimming cut 2 bases from V and 0 bases from J; bases unmatched to any gene: 5. The CDR3 sequence is 16 residues long. The CDR3, as DNA: TGTGCCAGCAGCGTCCGGGGCGGGGGGAGCACAGATACGCAGTATTTT. It yields the protein CASSVRGGGSTDTQYF. The full variable domain, completed using reference TRBV9 and TRBJ2-3, is DSGVTQTPKHLITATGQRVTLRCSPRSGDLSVYWYQQSLDQGLQFLIQYYNGEERAKGNILERFSAQQFPDLHSELNLSSLELGDSALYFCASSVRGGGSTDTQYFGPGTRLTVL.